This T cell receptor beta chain was sequenced in a study of T cell responses to AZD1222 COVID-19 vaccine. The data were produced by immunoSEQ multiplex PCR, yet TCRdb's version contains in-frame clones alone and is incomplete. The sample lists under 95,000 clones, approximately 85% occurring once. The length of the CDR3 is 13 residues. Germline loops: CDR1 SNHLY, CDR2 FYNNEI. V lost 4 bases and J lost 3, with 9 bases in between. The J gene is TRBJ1-1, the V gene TRBV2; D gene unclear. The receptor was isolated from an adult who received the AZD1222 COVID-19 vaccine. Here the sequenced sample was peripheral blood, taken 28 days after the second AZD1222 dose. CDR3 region: CASSVARDTEAFF. CDR3 DNA: TGTGCCAGCAGTGTCGCCCGAGACACTGAAGCTTTCTTT.